Detailed here is one TCR beta chain. V lost 5 bases and J lost 6; bases outside the gene matches: 8. The CDR3 extends over 14 amino acids. The V gene's germline CDR1 is SGHTA and CDR2 FQGNSA. This sample is drawn from a study of CD8+CD57+ T cells in acquired aplastic anemia. Study-wide background: Quantities of DNA derived from sorted CD4+ and CD8+ cells averaged approximately 3 ug.

The study profiled TCR beta VDJ and CDR3 using genomic DNA as template. TCRdb independently ran MiXCR on the reads; one entry per CDR3 protein. The sample records hundreds of thousands of distinct CDR3 sequences, 25% to 40% being singletons. By flow cytometry, patients selected for sequencing had shown an expansion of CD8+CD57+ cells. V gene TRBV7-2 combines with J gene TRBJ2-3, with 7 nucleotides matching TRBD2. What was sequenced was sorted CD4+, CD8+, or CD8+CD57+ T cells (not recorded which) from PBMCs. This clonotype originated in a human donor with aplastic anemia. CDR3 bases: TGTGCCAGCAGCCAAGGAGCGGGAAGGGATACGCAGTATTTT. Translating it yields CASSQGAGRDTQYF.